The clone carrying this T cell receptor beta chain was seen at least ten times. Its antigen is currently unknown. This sample is part of a study of read filtering for tumor transcriptome and immune sequencing. Study-level background: After DNase treatment, RNA was made into whole-transcriptome libraries.

The CDR3 has 15 residues. J gave up 6 bases and V 6 bases, and 13 bases lay outside the gene matches. Germline CDR1 MNHEY, CDR2 SVGAGI. At the time of active disease, bone marrow was collected from every patient. From roughly 400 ng of RNA, a library with molecular barcoded alpha/delta and beta/gamma adaptors was made. TCRdb fed the reads into MiXCR, producing one record per CDR3 protein. The table has about 130,000 distinct CDR3 sequences, approximately 13% seen once. Findings and limits, study-wide: Correlation between methods rose after single-read clonotypes were removed.

This clonotype originated in a donor aged 40 or older with multiple myeloma. Material for sequencing was a population of CD138-negative cells sorted from bone marrow. The chain joins TRBV6-5 to TRBJ1-2; 7 positions agree with TRBD1. The CDR3 nucleotides read TGTGCCAGCAGCCGAGGACAGGCGCGCAATAATGGCTACACCTTC. The encoded protein is CASSRGQARNNGYTF.